The rows below give T cell receptor beta chains drawn from one sample of a study of control samples from healthy donors and cancer patients. Clones were read by immunoSEQ multiplex PCR, and TCRdb kept only the in-frame ones, dropping some. Of under 450,000 clones in the sample, roughly 90% were seen once. The sequenced sample consisted of PBMCs. The receptors shown here come from a man aged 35 to 55 with head and neck cancer. CDR3s include the opening cysteine and the closing phenylalanine or tryptophan. D genes are given only for firm matches. Expanded clones get a size class; other rows say once, few or many, or leave the size out.

TRBV29-1	TRBJ1-1	TRBD1	.	CSVEPPGQGASTEAFF	TGCAGCGTTGAACCCCCGGGCCAGGGGGCGAGCACTGAAGCTTTCTTT
TRBV20-1	TRBJ1-2	.	.	CSATGLAGYTF	TGCAGTGCTACAGGGTTGGCTGGCTACACCTTC
TRBV2	TRBJ1-1	.	few	CASSAGRNTEAFF	TGTGCCAGCAGTGCTGGGAGGAACACTGAAGCTTTCTTT
TRBV10-3	TRBJ2-3	TRBD1	.	CAISGQGSDTQYF	TGTGCCATCAGTGGACAGGGATCAGATACGCAGTATTTT
TRBV6-5	TRBJ2-1	.	.	CASIKGQAYNEQFF	TGTGCCAGCATCAAGGGGCAGGCCTACAATGAGCAGTTCTTC
TRBV5-4	TRBJ2-7	.	.	CASSLGGLEFYEQYF	TGTGCCAGCAGCTTGGGCGGACTGGAATTCTACGAGCAGTACTTC
TRBV28	TRBJ2-7	.	once	CASRNERVLSYEQYF	TGTGCCAGCAGAAACGAGCGGGTGCTCTCCTACGAGCAGTACTTC
TRBV3-1/TRBV3-2	TRBJ2-6	.	.	CASSQGAGRSGANVLTF	TGTGCCAGCAGCCAAGGGGCGGGGAGGTCTGGGGCCAACGTCCTGACTTTC
TRBV25-1	TRBJ2-7	TRBD1	.	CASSGGQGNYEQYF	TGTGCCAGCAGTGGCGGACAGGGTAACTACGAGCAGTACTTC
TRBV5-1	TRBJ1-1	.	.	CASSYKGGNTEAFF	TGCGCCAGCAGCTACAAGGGGGGGAACACTGAAGCTTTCTTT
TRBV5-8	TRBJ2-1	TRBD2	.	CASSSGLVSYNEQFF	TGTGCCAGCAGCTCGGGACTAGTCTCCTACAATGAGCAGTTCTTC
TRBV4-1	TRBJ2-1	TRBD1	.	CASSAGQGAIGEQFF	TGCGCCAGCAGCGCGGGACAGGGGGCCATAGGTGAGCAGTTCTTC
TRBV19	TRBJ1-5	.	.	CASSRTGGNQPQHF	TGTGCCAGTAGTCGAACTGGTGGTAATCAGCCCCAGCATTTT
TRBV7-7	TRBJ2-1	.	.	CASNNSERTYNEQFF	TGTGCTAGCAATAATTCCGAGCGGACCTACAATGAGCAGTTCTTC
TRBV6-5	TRBJ1-5	.	.	CASSPTHSNQPQHF	TGTGCCAGCAGTCCGACCCATAGCAATCAGCCCCAGCATTTT
TRBV10-2	TRBJ2-2	.	once	CASSDYGTNTGELFF	TGCGCCAGCAGTGATTACGGGACGAATACCGGGGAGCTGTTTTTT
TRBV19	TRBJ1-5	TRBD1	few	CASSGDRVAQPQHF	TGTGCCAGTAGTGGGGACAGGGTGGCTCAGCCCCAGCATTTT